This TCR beta chain comes out of a study of spatial heterogeneity in lung cancer. A unique molecular identifier was attached to every TCR cDNA molecule. TCRdb redid the calling of the 5' RACE reads with MiXCR, one entry per CDR3 protein. Of some 8,600 distinct CDR3 sequences in the sample, 3.5% to 5.5% were seen once. This clonotype is classed as medium-sized (0.01 to 0.1%). This beta chain slipped into a library made for alpha chains as a stray read, so its size is not meaningful. Germline V CDR1 and CDR2: SNHLY, FYNNEI. V lost 8 bases and J lost 4, with 11 bases in between. The length of the CDR3 is 12 residues. Noted time point: sample taken at primary tumor resection. Whole RNA came from tumor, nontumor lung or frozen PBMC and was sequenced without being sorted.

The receptor comes from a male donor with early-stage non-small cell lung cancer. The source was PBMCs, collected at surgery. The chain carries TRBV2 and TRBJ1-1; no firm D call. CDR3 loop: CASGWAITEAFF. CDR3 coding DNA: TGTGCCAGCGGTTGGGCCATCACTGAAGCTTTCTTT.